These 21 T cell receptor beta chains were all obtained from the same sample, sequenced in a study of blood T cell repertoires in COVID-19. Profiling relied on immunoSEQ multiplex PCR, and the TCRdb table lists in-frame clones only, not all of them. The sample holds roughly 120,000 clones, over 80% seen once. Input material: peripheral blood. The source is a woman aged 65 to 85 with acute or convalescent COVID-19.

This clone was detected once. The gene calls are TRBV5-1 and TRBJ2-2; D unclear. Between the trimmed V and J ends, which lost 3 bases and 6 bases, there was a span of 12 bases. Germline lookup yields CDR1 SGHRS and CDR2 YFSETQ. This CDR3 has 14 residues. Here the CDR3 DNA reads TGCGCCAGCAGCTCCCTTCCCTCGGCCGGGGAGCTGTTTTTT. This translates into CASSSLPSAGELFF.

This clone was seen only a few times. V usage is TRBV6-5 and J usage is TRBJ1-1, with 8 bases that match TRBD1. The germline V gene encodes CDR1 MNHEY and CDR2 SVGAGI. The CDR3 is made up of 15 amino acids. After removal of 7 bases from V and 0 bases from J, the junction contained 7 bases not matched to a gene. This CDR3 is CASTPRTGLNTEAFF. For the CDR3, the DNA is TGTGCCAGCACCCCAAGGACAGGGCTGAACACTGAAGCTTTCTTT.

The chain combines TRBV5-1 with TRBJ1-4, with D unresolved. CDR3 length: 14 residues. The V end lost 4 bases, the J end lost 4 bases, and 11 bases lay between the germline ends. The germline V gene encodes CDR1 SGHRS and CDR2 YFSETQ. This chain's CDR3 is CASSQDTNNEKLFF. CDR3 coding DNA: TGCGCCAGCAGCCAAGACACCAATAATGAAAAACTGTTTTTT.

This clone was seen more than once but under ten times. This chain connects TRBV6-1 to TRBJ1-5; possible D gene TRBD1, 6 bases. Between the trimmed V and J ends, which lost 3 bases and 7 bases, there was a span of 19 bases. Germline V CDR1 and CDR2: MNHNS, SASEGT. The CDR3 is 16 residues long. In DNA form, the CDR3 reads TGTGCCAGCAGTGAGGACAGCCCAGGACCATACCAGCCCCAGCATTTT. Protein product: CASSEDSPGPYQPQHF.

The sample holds a few counts of this clone. V usage is TRBV6-5 and J usage is TRBJ1-6, with D perhaps matching TRBD1 (5 bases). V was shortened by 8 bases and J by 10 bases, with 18 bases between the two germline ends. Germline CDR1 reads MNHEY; CDR2 reads SVGAGI. The CDR3 has 14 residues. CDR3 sequence: CASAGDSGRSPLHF. The CDR3 nucleotides read TGTGCCAGCGCCGGAGACAGCGGGAGATCACCCCTCCACTTT.

The V call is TRBV15, the J call TRBJ1-1, with a possible D match to TRBD1 (6 bases). The CDR3 loop spans 13 amino acids. Germline values: CDR1 LNHNV, CDR2 YYDKDF (reference sequence). Trimming pared 4 bases from V and 10 bases from J, leaving 16 bases between. CDR3 in amino acids: CATSIGGQRGAFF. The CDR3 region has the DNA TGTGCCACCAGCATCGGAGGACAGCGGGGAGCTTTCTTT.

This clone has a single count. The chain links TRBV7-3 to TRBJ2-1, with TRBD1 matching 11 bases. The length of the CDR3 is 18 residues. Germline V gene sequence: CDR1 SGHTA, CDR2 FQGTGA. Trimming took 4 bases from V and 3 from J; bases not matched to a gene: 11. The DNA for the CDR3 is TGTGCCAGCAGCTCTAGGCAACCCGGGACAGGGGGCTACAATGAGCAGTTCTTC. Residues: CASSSRQPGTGGYNEQFF.

The rearrangement joins TRBV15 to TRBJ2-1, with 11 nucleotides matching TRBD2. The J segment lost 4 bases and the V segment lost 3 bases, leaving 2 bases of the junction unmatched. The CDR3 is 15 residues long. Germline CDR1 reads LNHNV; CDR2 reads YYDKDF (reference sequence). CDR3 in amino acids: CATSSSGGVYNEQFF. Written as DNA, the CDR3 is TGTGCCACCAGCAGTAGCGGGGGGGTTTACAATGAGCAGTTCTTC.

The CDR3 region is CASSTLGTGVDTQYF. CDR3 sequence (DNA): TGTGCCAGCAGTACTCTCGGGACAGGGGTCGATACGCAGTATTTT. This chain links TRBV11-3 with TRBJ2-3; 10 bases line up with TRBD1. CDR1 SGHNT and CDR2 YENEEA come from the germline V gene. There are 15 residues in the CDR3. V was clipped by 6 bases and J by 6 bases; unmatched bases: 9.

This chain joins TRBV13 and TRBJ2-3; D might be TRBD2 (6 bases). Germline CDR1 is PRHDT and CDR2 is FYEKMQ (reference sequence). V dropped 2 bases and J dropped 2 bases, with 17 bases sitting between them. The CDR3 length is 17 residues. CDR3 DNA sequence: TGTGCCAGCAGCTTACCCCGGGACTGGGGAACCACAGATACGCAGTATTTT. Its translation is CASSLPRDWGTTDTQYF.

This chain links TRBV12-3 or TRBV12-4 with TRBJ2-7; perhaps TRBD2 as D (5 bases). CDR3 size: 12 residues. Trimming took 6 bases from V and 5 from J, leaving 11 bases between them. The CDR3 DNA reads TGTGCCAGCAGCCTAAATAGCGACGAGCAGTACTTC. Protein sequence: CASSLNSDEQYF.

V gene TRBV19 combines with J gene TRBJ2-2; no reliable D call. Germline V gene sequence: CDR1 LNHDA, CDR2 SQIVND (reference sequence). The V gene lost 6 bases and the J gene lost 1 base, with 6 bases spanning the gap. The CDR3 length is 13 residues. The CDR3 region has the DNA TGTGCCAGTAGCAGTCGGAACACCGGGGAGCTGTTTTTT. Amino acids: CASSSRNTGELFF.

This clone was recorded once. The rearrangement uses TRBV5-4 and TRBJ1-2; tentatively, D is TRBD1 (6 bases). Trimming pared 3 bases from V and 2 bases from J, leaving 11 bases between. CDR3 length: 14 residues. Looked up from germline, CDR1 is SGHNT and CDR2 is YYREEE (reference sequence). CDR3 DNA sequence: TGTGCCAGCAGCTCCAGGGGAACGAACTATGGCTACACCTTC. This codes for CASSSRGTNYGYTF.

This sequence joins TRBV3-1 (or the pseudogene TRBV3-2) and TRBJ1-6, with D tentatively TRBD1 (5 bases). V was shortened by 0 bases and J by 6 bases, with 12 bases between the two germline ends. The germline CDR1 and CDR2 sequences are LGHDT and YNNKEL (reference sequence). This CDR3 has 16 residues. CDR3 coding DNA: TGTGCCAGCAGCCAAGATGGGGGGTATCGTAATTCACCCCTCCACTTT. It codes for CASSQDGGYRNSPLHF.

For the CDR3, the DNA is TGTGCCAGCAGCCAGGTCTTGGGGACACGGTTTATGAACACTGAAGCTTTCTTT. It is translated as CASSQVLGTRFMNTEAFF. The chain couples TRBV3-1 (or the pseudogene TRBV3-2) to TRBJ1-1; D is perhaps TRBD1 (6 bases). With 3 bases removed from V and 0 bases from J, the gap between germline ends came to 20 bases. There are 18 residues in the CDR3. Per germline, CDR1 LGHDT and CDR2 YNNKEL (reference sequence).

V gene TRBV6-1 combines with J gene TRBJ2-6; 7 nucleotides line up with TRBD1. CDR1 is MNHNS, CDR2 SASEGT, per germline. V lost 3 bases, J lost 2 bases, and 1 base stayed unmatched. This CDR3 comprises 15 residues. CDR3: CASSETGTGANVLTF. As DNA, the CDR3 is TGTGCCAGCAGTGAGACAGGGACTGGGGCCAACGTCCTGACTTTC.

The J gene is TRBJ2-1, the V gene TRBV29-1, with TRBD1 matching 10 bases. V was pared by 0 bases and J by 8 bases, with 1 base of the junction left unmatched. This CDR3 has 13 amino acids. Germline assignment: CDR1 SQVTM and CDR2 ANQGSEA. The CDR3 coding sequence is TGCAGCGTTGAAGAGGGACAGGGGTATGAGCAGTTCTTC. Its protein is CSVEEGQGYEQFF.

The chain recombines TRBV12-3 or TRBV12-4 with TRBJ1-2, with TRBD1 as a possible D gene (5 bases). Trimming stripped 3 bases from V and 4 bases from J, with 9 bases between. This CDR3 has 13 residues. In DNA, the CDR3 is TGTGCCAGCAGTTTGGCAGGGTCCTATGGCTACACCTTC. Translating it yields CASSLAGSYGYTF.

This chain connects TRBV3-1 (or the pseudogene TRBV3-2) to TRBJ2-7; 12 bases are shared with TRBD2. V lost 4 bases and J lost 7; bases outside the gene matches: 5. Per germline, CDR1 LGHDT and CDR2 YNNKEL (reference sequence). This CDR3 is built from 14 residues. The CDR3 loop is CASSPSGGAGEQYF. The CDR3 region has the DNA TGTGCCAGCAGCCCTAGCGGGGGGGCGGGAGAGCAGTACTTC.

The chain carries TRBV28 and TRBJ1-2; D uncertain. This CDR3 region has 13 residues. Germline V gene sequence: CDR1 MDHEN, CDR2 SYDVKM. The V and J ends lost 1 base and 5 bases respectively, with 8 bases between them. The CDR3 loop is CASSLSQSYGYTF. In nucleotides, the CDR3 is TGTGCCAGCAGTTTATCACAGAGTTATGGCTACACCTTC.

This chain connects TRBV19 to TRBJ2-7, with TRBD1 identical over 8 bases. CDR3 length equals 15 residues. CDR1 and CDR2 from the germline V gene are LNHDA and SQIVND (reference sequence). With V trimmed by 5 bases and J by 3 bases, 9 bases remained unmatched. CDR3 amino acids: CASSSTGGRLYEQYF. The CDR3 region has the DNA TGTGCCAGTAGTTCCACAGGGGGACGCCTCTACGAGCAGTACTTC.